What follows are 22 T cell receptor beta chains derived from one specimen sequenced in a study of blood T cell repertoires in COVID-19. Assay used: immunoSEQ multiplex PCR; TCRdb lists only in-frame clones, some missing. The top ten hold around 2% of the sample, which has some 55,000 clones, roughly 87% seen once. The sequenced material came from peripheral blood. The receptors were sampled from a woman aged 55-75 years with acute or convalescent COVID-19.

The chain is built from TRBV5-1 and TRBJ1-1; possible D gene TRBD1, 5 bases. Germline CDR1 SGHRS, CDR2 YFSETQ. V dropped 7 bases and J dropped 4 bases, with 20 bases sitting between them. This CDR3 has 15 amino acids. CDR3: CASSPGPDSSTEAFF. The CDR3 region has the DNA TGCGCCAGCTCCCCAGGCCCCGACAGTTCCACTGAAGCTTTCTTT.

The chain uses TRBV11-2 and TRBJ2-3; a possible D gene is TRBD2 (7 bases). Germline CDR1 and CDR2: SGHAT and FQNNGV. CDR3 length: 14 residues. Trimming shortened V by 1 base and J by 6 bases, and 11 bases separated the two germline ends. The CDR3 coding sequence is TGTGCCAGCAGCTTAGGGGGGGGGCCGGATACGCAGTATTTT. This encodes CASSLGGGPDTQYF.

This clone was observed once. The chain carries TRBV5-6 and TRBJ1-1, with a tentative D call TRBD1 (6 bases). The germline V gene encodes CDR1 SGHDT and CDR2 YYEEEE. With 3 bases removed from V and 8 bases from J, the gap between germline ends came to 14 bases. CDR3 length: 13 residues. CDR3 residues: CASSSGTGLEAFF. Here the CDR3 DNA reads TGTGCCAGCAGCTCGGGAACAGGGCTCGAAGCTTTCTTT. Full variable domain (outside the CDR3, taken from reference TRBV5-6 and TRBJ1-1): DAGVTQSPTHLIKTRGQQVTLRCSPKSGHDTVSWYQQALGQGPQFIFQYYEEEERQRGNFPDRFSGHQFPNYSSELNVNALLLGDSALYLCASSSGTGLEAFFGQGTRLTVV.

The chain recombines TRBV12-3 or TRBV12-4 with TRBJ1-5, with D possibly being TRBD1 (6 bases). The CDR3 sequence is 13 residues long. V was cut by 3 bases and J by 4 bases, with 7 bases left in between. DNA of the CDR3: TGTGCCAGCAGTTTGAGGGGGAATCAGCCCCAGCATTTT. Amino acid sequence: CASSLRGNQPQHF.

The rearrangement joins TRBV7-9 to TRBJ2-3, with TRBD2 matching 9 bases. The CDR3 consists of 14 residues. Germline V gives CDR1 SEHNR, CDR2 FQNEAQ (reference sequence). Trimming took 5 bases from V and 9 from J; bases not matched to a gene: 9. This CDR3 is CASSRLGLAGTQYF. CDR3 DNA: TGTGCCAGCAGCCGGTTGGGACTAGCAGGAACGCAGTATTTT.

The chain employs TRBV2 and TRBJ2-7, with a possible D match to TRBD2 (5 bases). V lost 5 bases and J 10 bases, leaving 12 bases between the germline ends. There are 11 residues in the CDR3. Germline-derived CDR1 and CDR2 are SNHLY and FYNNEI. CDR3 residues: CASSLQRRQYF. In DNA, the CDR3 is TGTGCCAGCAGTCTTCAGCGGCGCCAGTACTTC.

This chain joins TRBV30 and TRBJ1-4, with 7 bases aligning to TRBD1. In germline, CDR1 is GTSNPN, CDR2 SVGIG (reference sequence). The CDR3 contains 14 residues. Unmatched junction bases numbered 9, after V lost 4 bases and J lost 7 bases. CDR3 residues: CAWTQGQPFEKLFF. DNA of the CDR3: TGTGCCTGGACCCAGGGACAGCCTTTTGAAAAACTGTTTTTT.

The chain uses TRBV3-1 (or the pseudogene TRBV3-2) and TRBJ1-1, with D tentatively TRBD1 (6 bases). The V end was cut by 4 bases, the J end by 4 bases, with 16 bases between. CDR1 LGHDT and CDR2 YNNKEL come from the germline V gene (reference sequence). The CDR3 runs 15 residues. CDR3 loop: CASSRSGGRGTEAFF. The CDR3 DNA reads TGTGCCAGCAGCCGCTCCGGGGGGCGAGGCACTGAAGCTTTCTTT.

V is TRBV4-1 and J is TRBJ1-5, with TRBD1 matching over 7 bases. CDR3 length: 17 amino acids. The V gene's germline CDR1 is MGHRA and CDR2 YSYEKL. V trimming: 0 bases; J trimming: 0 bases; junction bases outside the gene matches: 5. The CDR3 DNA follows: TGCGCCAGCAGCCAAGATCCGGGACAGAGTAGCAATCAGCCCCAGCATTTT. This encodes CASSQDPGQSSNQPQHF.

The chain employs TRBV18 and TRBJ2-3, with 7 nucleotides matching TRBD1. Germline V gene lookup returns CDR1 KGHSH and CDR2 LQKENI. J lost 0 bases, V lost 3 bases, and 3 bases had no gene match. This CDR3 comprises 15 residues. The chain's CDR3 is CASSPGTVSTDTQYF. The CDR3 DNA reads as TGTGCCAGCTCACCGGGGACAGTTAGCACAGATACGCAGTATTTT.

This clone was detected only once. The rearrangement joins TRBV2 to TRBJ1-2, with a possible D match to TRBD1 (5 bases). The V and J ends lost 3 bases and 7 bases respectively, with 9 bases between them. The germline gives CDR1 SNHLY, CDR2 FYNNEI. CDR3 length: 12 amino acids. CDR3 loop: CASSDRAGGYTF. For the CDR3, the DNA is TGTGCCAGCAGTGACAGGGCAGGTGGCTACACCTTC.

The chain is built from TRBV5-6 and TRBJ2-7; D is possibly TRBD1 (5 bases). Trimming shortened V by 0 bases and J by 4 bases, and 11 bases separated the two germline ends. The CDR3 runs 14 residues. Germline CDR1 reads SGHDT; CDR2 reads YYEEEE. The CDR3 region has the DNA TGTGCCAGCAGCTTGGGGCAGGGATATTACGAGCAGTACTTC. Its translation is CASSLGQGYYEQYF.

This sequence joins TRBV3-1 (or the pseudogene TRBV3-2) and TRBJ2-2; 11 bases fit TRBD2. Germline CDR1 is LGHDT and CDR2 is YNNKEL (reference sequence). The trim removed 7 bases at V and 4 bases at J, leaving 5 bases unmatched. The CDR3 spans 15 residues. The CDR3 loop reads CASTLSGGATGELFF. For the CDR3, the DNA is TGTGCCAGCACACTTAGCGGGGGGGCCACCGGGGAGCTGTTTTTT.

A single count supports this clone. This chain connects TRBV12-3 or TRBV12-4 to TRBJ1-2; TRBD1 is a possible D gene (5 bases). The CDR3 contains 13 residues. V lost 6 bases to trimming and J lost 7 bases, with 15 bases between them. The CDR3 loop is CASRPSGSGGYTF. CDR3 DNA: TGTGCCAGCAGACCGTCAGGGTCAGGTGGCTACACCTTC.

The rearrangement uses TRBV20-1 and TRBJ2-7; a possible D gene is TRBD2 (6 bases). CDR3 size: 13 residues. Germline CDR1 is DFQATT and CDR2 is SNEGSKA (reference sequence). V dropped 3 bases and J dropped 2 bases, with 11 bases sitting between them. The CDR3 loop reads CSASSSGPYEQYF. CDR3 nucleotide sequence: TGCAGTGCTAGTAGTAGCGGCCCCTACGAGCAGTACTTC.

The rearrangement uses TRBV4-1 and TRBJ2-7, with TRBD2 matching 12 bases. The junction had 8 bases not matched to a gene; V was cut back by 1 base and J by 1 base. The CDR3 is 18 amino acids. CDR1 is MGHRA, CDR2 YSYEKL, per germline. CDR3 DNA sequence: TGCGCCAGCAGCCAAGGGGTGGCGACTAGCGGGAGATCCTACGAGCAGTACTTC. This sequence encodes CASSQGVATSGRSYEQYF.

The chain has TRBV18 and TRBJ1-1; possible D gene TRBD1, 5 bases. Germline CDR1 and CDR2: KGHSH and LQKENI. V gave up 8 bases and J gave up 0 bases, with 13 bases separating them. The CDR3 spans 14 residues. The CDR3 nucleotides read TGTGCCAGCAACTGGGGCGGACTGAACACTGAAGCTTTCTTT. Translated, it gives CASNWGGLNTEAFF.

DNA for the CDR3: TGTGCCAGCAGCTTAAAGAACAGGGGGCTGAACACTGAAGCTTTCTTT. Its translation: CASSLKNRGLNTEAFF. V usage is TRBV7-8 and J usage is TRBJ1-1; 9 positions match TRBD1. V lost 2 bases to trimming and J lost 0 bases; unmatched junction nucleotides: 4. Germline V gene lookup returns CDR1 SGHVS and CDR2 FQNEAQ. CDR3 length: 16 residues.

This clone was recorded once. The CDR3, as DNA: TGTGCCAGCTCACTGTCAGGTTCATTCAATGAGCAGTTCTTC. Translation: CASSLSGSFNEQFF. The gene calls are TRBV18 and TRBJ2-1; no firm D call. The CDR3 extends over 14 amino acids. Germline V lookup: CDR1 KGHSH, CDR2 LQKENI. V was cut by 4 bases and J by 6 bases, with 13 bases left in between.

CDR3 bases: TGTGCCAGCAGTCTTGGGACTAGCGGGGTTAATGAGCAGTTCTTC. Translated: CASSLGTSGVNEQFF. The chain uses TRBV14 and TRBJ2-1; 13 positions match TRBD2. Trimming at V came to 6 bases and at J to 7 bases, leaving 6 bases not matched to a gene. CDR3 length equals 15 residues. The germline CDR1 and CDR2 sequences are SGHDN and FVKESK.

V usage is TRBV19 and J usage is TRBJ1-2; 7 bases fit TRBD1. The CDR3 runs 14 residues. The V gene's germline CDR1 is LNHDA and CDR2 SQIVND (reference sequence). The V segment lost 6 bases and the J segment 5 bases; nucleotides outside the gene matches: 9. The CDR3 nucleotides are TGTGCCAGTAGGGCCCCCAGGGGGATGTATGGCTACACCTTC. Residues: CASRAPRGMYGYTF.

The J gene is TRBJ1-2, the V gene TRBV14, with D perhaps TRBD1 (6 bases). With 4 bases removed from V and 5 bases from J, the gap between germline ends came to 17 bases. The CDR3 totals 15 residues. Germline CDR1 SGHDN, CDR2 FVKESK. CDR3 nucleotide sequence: TGTGCCAGCAGCCCCTTACGCGAGGGGACATATGGCTACACCTTC. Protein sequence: CASSPLREGTYGYTF. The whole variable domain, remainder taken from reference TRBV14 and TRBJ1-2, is EAGVTQFPSHSVIEKGQTVTLRCDPISGHDNLYWYRRVMGKEIKFLLHFVKESKQDESGMPNNRFLAERTGGTYSTLKVQPAELEDSGVYFCASSPLREGTYGYTFGSGTRLTVV.